This TCR beta chain was identified during a study of beta chain features in type 1 diabetes. As for this clone: Its antigen is as yet unknown.

cDNA synthesis used the whole RNA isolate, giving expressed TCRB sequences. The data were produced by immunoSEQ multiplex PCR, yet TCRdb's version contains in-frame clones alone and is incomplete. The sample lists 680,000 or so clones, about an eighth occurring once. Findings and limits, study-wide: In every one of the four CD4+ subsets, TCRB CDR3s were moderately but significantly shorter in Type 1 diabetes patients.

From germline, CDR1 is SGHTA and CDR2 FQGNSA. V lost 4 bases and J 1 base, leaving 13 bases between the germline ends. This CDR3 has 15 residues. The chain is built from TRBV7-2 and TRBJ1-1; no definite D call. The clonotype was recovered from a man aged 18 to 30 with type 1 diabetes. Sequenced: naive CD4+ T cells from blood. This CDR3 is CASSSNLAGNTEAFF. The CDR3, as DNA: TGTGCCAGCAGCTCGAACTTAGCTGGGAACACTGAAGCTTTCTTT.